The 30 T cell receptor beta chains given below trace back to one sample, sequenced in a study of read filtering for tumor transcriptome and immune sequencing. This library used approximately 0.4 ug RNA and molecular barcoded adaptors spanning alpha/delta and beta/gamma chains. One entry per CDR3 protein results from TCRdb running MiXCR on the reads. The data contain 45,000 to 55,000 distinct CDR3 sequences, approximately 18% of them singletons. The sample taken for sequencing was a population of CD138-negative cells sorted from bone marrow. The source of these receptors is a donor at least 40 years old with multiple myeloma.

This clonotype was recorded many times. V usage is TRBV29-1 and J usage is TRBJ2-7; tentatively, D is TRBD1 or TRBD2 (6 bases each). CDR1 is SQVTM and CDR2 is ANQGSEA in the germline V gene. The CDR3 is 15 amino acids. V lost 0 bases to trimming and J lost 6 bases, with 18 bases between them. The CDR3 is CSVEESGGGISEQYF. DNA for the CDR3: TGCAGCGTTGAAGAGAGTGGGGGCGGGATCAGCGAGCAGTACTTC.

This clonotype was detected many times. This sequence joins TRBV5-1 and TRBJ1-1; D gene unclear. This CDR3 has 14 amino acids. The germline CDR1 and CDR2 sequences are SGHRS and YFSETQ. The germline V and J ends were trimmed by 4 bases and 1 base, with 11 bases remaining between them. The CDR3 is CASSRVGRNTEAFF. The CDR3 DNA reads as TGCGCCAGCAGCCGGGTGGGGAGGAACACTGAAGCTTTCTTT.

This clonotype has more than one count but fewer than ten. This chain uses TRBV7-6 with TRBJ1-5, with D uncertain. The germline V and J ends were trimmed by 8 bases and 4 bases, with 15 bases remaining between them. This CDR3 contains 14 residues. Germline CDR1 reads SGHVS; CDR2 reads FNYEAQ. The CDR3 DNA reads TGTGCCAGCGCCGCAGCGGGGATTAATCAGCCCCAGCATTTT. This sequence encodes CASAAAGINQPQHF.

This clonotype showed up many times. The V and J genes are TRBV5-1 and TRBJ2-2, with 13 positions matching TRBD2. Germline CDR1 reads SGHRS; CDR2 reads YFSETQ. The V segment lost 0 bases and the J segment 4 bases; nucleotides outside the gene matches: 3. The CDR3 length is 17 residues. CDR3 sequence: CASSLGTSGSSTGELFF. In nucleotides, the CDR3 is TGCGCCAGCAGCTTGGGGACTAGCGGGAGTAGCACCGGGGAGCTGTTTTTT. Full variable domain (rest looked up from reference TRBV5-1 and TRBJ2-2): KAGVTQTPRYLIKTRGQQVTLSCSPISGHRSVSWYQQTPGQGLQFLFEYFSETQRNKGNFPGRFSGRQFSNSRSEMNVSTLELGDSALYLCASSLGTSGSSTGELFFGEGSRLTVL.

This clonotype was picked up a small number of times. The chain carries TRBV3-1 and TRBJ1-4, with D unresolved. Germline V CDR1 and CDR2: LGHDT, YNNKEL (reference sequence). V was pared by 0 bases and J by 5 bases, with 7 bases between. The CDR3 contains 14 residues. The CDR3 sequence: CASSQEVLNEKLFF. CDR3 DNA: TGTGCCAGCAGCCAAGAGGTATTAAATGAAAAACTGTTTTTT.

Many counts were recorded for this clonotype. The genes are TRBV7-9 and TRBJ2-7; 7 positions match TRBD2. J was trimmed by 4 bases and V by 8 bases; bases with no gene match: 5. The CDR3 length is 12 residues. CDR1 SEHNR and CDR2 FQNEAQ come from the germline V gene (reference sequence). The CDR3, as DNA: TGTGCCAGCGGCGGGAGAGCATACGAGCAGTACTTC. Amino acid sequence: CASGGRAYEQYF.

This clonotype appeared many times. V is TRBV3-1 and J is TRBJ2-7; the D call may be TRBD1 or TRBD2 (5 bases each). Trimming left V 3 bases short and J 4 bases short, with 10 bases between. CDR1 LGHDT and CDR2 YNNKEL come from the germline V gene (reference sequence). There are 13 residues in the CDR3. This CDR3 is CASSHGTLYEQYF. CDR3 DNA sequence: TGTGCCAGCAGCCACGGGACCTTATACGAGCAGTACTTC.

This clonotype was counted a few times. A clone one base away is much larger, so this may be a read error. This chain uses TRBV15 with TRBJ2-1, with 10 bases that match TRBD2. In germline, CDR1 is LNHNV, CDR2 YYDKDF (reference sequence). J was trimmed by 5 bases and V by 0 bases; bases with no gene match: 19. The CDR3 covers 21 residues. The CDR3 nucleotides read TGTGCCACCAGCAGAGATAAAAAGCCTAGCGGGAGCGTAGTAATCAACAATGAGCAGTTCTTC. It is translated as CATSRDKKPSGSVVINNEQFF.

This clonotype occurred many times. This chain's CDR3 is CATSSRTTNEQFF. In DNA form, the CDR3 reads TGTGCCACCAGCAGCCGGACGACCAATGAGCAGTTCTTC. J is TRBJ2-1 and V is TRBV15; D is undetermined. CDR3 length: 13 amino acids. Trimming cost V 3 bases and J 6 bases, with 9 bases left between them. Germline assignment: CDR1 LNHNV and CDR2 YYDKDF (reference sequence).

The V call is TRBV6-6, the J call TRBJ1-5; no firm D call. Trimming cost V 0 bases and J 4 bases, with 13 bases left between them. The CDR3 covers 16 residues. Germline CDR1 and CDR2: MNHNY and SVGAGI (reference sequence). CDR3 loop: CASSYSTEGGNQPQHF. CDR3 DNA: TGTGCCAGCAGTTACTCGACGGAAGGTGGGAATCAGCCCCAGCATTTT.

Concerning this clonotype itself: The germline gene is not matched at one end of the junction; a read error may be the cause. The chain joins TRBV2 to TRBJ2-3, with 9 bases aligning to TRBD2. Germline V gene lookup returns CDR1 SNHLY and CDR2 FYNNEI. The CDR3 has 16 amino acids. CDR3 bases: TGCGCCAGCAGAACCGGGACTAGCAGACCCACAGATACGCAGTATTTT. Encoded protein: CASRTGTSRPTDTQYF.

The sample holds one count of this clonotype. The chain uses TRBV9 and TRBJ2-1, with TRBD1 identical over 9 bases. Losses at the gene ends were 3 bases for V and 9 bases for J; bases not matched to a gene: 16. This CDR3 is built from 17 residues. CDR1 SGDLS and CDR2 YYNGEE come from the germline V gene. The chain's CDR3 is CASSGPGTGLLRAEQFF. DNA for the CDR3: TGTGCCAGCAGCGGGCCCGGGACAGGGTTGCTACGGGCTGAGCAGTTCTTC.

The CDR3 DNA is TGTGCCAGCAGTTCGGACTTTGACAATGAGCAGTTCTTC. As protein: CASSSDFDNEQFF. V usage is TRBV7-9 and J usage is TRBJ2-1; tentative D call: TRBD2 (5 bases). Trimming stripped 6 bases from V and 5 bases from J, with 11 bases between. The CDR3 has 13 amino acids. In germline, CDR1 is SEHNR, CDR2 FQNEAQ (reference sequence).

This clonotype was counted ten times or more. The chain combines TRBV29-1 with TRBJ2-3, with D unclear. The CDR3 has 10 residues. V gave up 8 bases and J gave up 4 bases, with 7 bases separating them. The germline gives CDR1 SQVTM, CDR2 ANQGSEA. Here the CDR3 reads CSSRSDTQYF. In DNA form, the CDR3 reads TGCAGCTCACGGTCAGATACGCAGTATTTT.

This clonotype was seen repeatedly, ten times or more. This chain connects TRBV20-1 to TRBJ1-2; D is ambiguous. The CDR3 extends over 14 amino acids. V gave up 0 bases and J gave up 4 bases, with 12 bases separating them. Germline V CDR1 and CDR2: DFQATT, SNEGSKA (reference sequence). CDR3 amino acids: CSARDQFKSYGYTF. The CDR3 bases are TGCAGTGCTAGAGATCAGTTCAAAAGCTATGGCTACACCTTC.

Concerning this clonotype itself: A read error is likely here: a far larger clone is one base away. The J gene is TRBJ2-3, the V gene TRBV7-2; D possibly corresponds to TRBD1 (6 bases). Trimming stripped 2 bases from V and 2 bases from J, with 11 bases between. The germline V gene has CDR1 SGHTA and CDR2 FQGNSA. This CDR3 comprises 15 residues. Written as DNA, the CDR3 is TGTGCCAGCAGCTTACGGGACACAGACACAGATACGCAGTATTTT. Translating gives CASSLRDTDTDTQYF.

In this sample, this clonotype turned up many times. The V call is TRBV5-1, the J call TRBJ2-7; TRBD2 agrees at 8 bases. After removal of 4 bases from V and 0 bases from J, the junction contained 3 bases not matched to a gene. The CDR3 has 14 amino acids. From germline, CDR1 is SGHRS and CDR2 YFSETQ. The chain's CDR3 is CASSTSGASYEQYF. The CDR3, as DNA: TGCGCCAGCAGCACTAGCGGAGCCTCCTACGAGCAGTACTTC.

In its sample, this clonotype was seen many times. The chain uses TRBV20-1 and TRBJ1-1, with TRBD1 as a possible D gene (6 bases). The CDR3 spans 13 residues. Germline V gene lookup returns CDR1 DFQATT and CDR2 SNEGSKA (reference sequence). Trimming shortened V by 7 bases and J by 7 bases, and 19 bases separated the two germline ends. CDR3 residues: CSGGTGGHGEAFF. The DNA for the CDR3 is TGCAGTGGAGGAACCGGGGGGCATGGTGAAGCTTTCTTT.

This clonotype was seen at least ten times. V and J are TRBV20-1 and TRBJ2-1; D remains unclear. The length of the CDR3 is 13 residues. Germline lookup yields CDR1 DFQATT and CDR2 SNEGSKA (reference sequence). The V gene lost 3 bases and the J gene lost 9 bases, with 15 bases spanning the gap. The DNA of the CDR3 is TGCAGTGCTAGTACGACCTCTAAAGGTGAGCAGTTCTTC. Translating it yields CSASTTSKGEQFF.

This clonotype was observed at least ten times. J is TRBJ2-2 and V is TRBV7-8; 8 bases line up with TRBD2. The V gene's germline CDR1 is SGHVS and CDR2 FQNEAQ. Unmatched junction bases numbered 9, after V lost 5 bases and J lost 4 bases. There are 16 residues in the CDR3. The chain's CDR3 is CASSHREGRGTGELFF. CDR3 bases: TGTGCCAGCAGCCACCGGGAGGGCCGGGGCACCGGGGAGCTGTTTTTT.

The chain combines TRBV12-3 or TRBV12-4 with TRBJ1-2; D is unclear. With 7 bases removed from V and 8 bases from J, the gap between germline ends came to 17 bases. The CDR3 consists of 13 residues. CDR3 nucleotides: TGTGCCAGCACCCTGGACGCCGGAGGGGGCTACACCTTC. Amino acids: CASTLDAGGGYTF.

This clonotype came up many times. This rearrangement joins TRBV20-1 to TRBJ2-5, with 8 bases lining up with TRBD1. Germline CDR1 and CDR2: DFQATT and SNEGSKA (reference sequence). J was trimmed by 3 bases and V by 4 bases; bases with no gene match: 7. The CDR3 totals 14 residues. CDR3 nucleotides: TGCAGTGCTATGTCAGGGGGCGCGGAAGAGACCCAGTACTTC. The encoded protein is CSAMSGGAEETQYF.

This clonotype was seen at least ten times. This chain connects TRBV5-1 to TRBJ1-1; tentative D call: TRBD1 (5 bases). CDR3 length: 14 residues. Trimming removed 4 bases from V and 4 bases from J, with 14 bases in between. Germline CDR1 SGHRS, CDR2 YFSETQ. DNA for the CDR3: TGCGCCAGCAGCCCGGAAGGGGTAGTCACTGAAGCTTTCTTT. Translated: CASSPEGVVTEAFF. Drawing the rest from reference TRBV5-1 and TRBJ1-1, the complete variable domain is KAGVTQTPRYLIKTRGQQVTLSCSPISGHRSVSWYQQTPGQGLQFLFEYFSETQRNKGNFPGRFSGRQFSNSRSEMNVSTLELGDSALYLCASSPEGVVTEAFFGQGTRLTVV.

A note on this clonotype: This may stem from a read error, because a much larger clone lies one nucleotide away. The rearrangement uses TRBV12-3 or TRBV12-4 and TRBJ2-3, with 8 nucleotides matching TRBD2. CDR3 size: 17 residues. The chain's CDR3 is CASTLALAGGGTDTQYF. CDR3 DNA: TGTGCCAGCACTTTAGCGCTGGCGGGAGGAGGCACAGATACGCAGTATTTT.

For this clonotype: Since a much larger clone is just one base distant, this may be a read error. The chain is built from TRBV5-1 and TRBJ1-4; D gene uncertain. Looked up from germline, CDR1 is SGHRS and CDR2 is YFSETQ. CDR3 size: 12 residues. Trimming removed 6 bases from V and 8 bases from J, with 11 bases in between. CDR3 in amino acids: CASNKGNEKLFF. CDR3 nucleotides: TGCGCCAGCAATAAAGGAAACGAAAAACTGTTTTTT.

This clonotype showed up many times. The chain is built from TRBV29-1 and TRBJ1-1, with D perhaps TRBD1 (5 bases). V lost 6 bases to trimming and J lost 3 bases, with 14 bases between them. CDR3 length: 13 residues. Germline V lookup: CDR1 SQVTM, CDR2 ANQGSEA. CDR3 loop: CSVARDSYTEAFF. The CDR3 nucleotides are TGCAGCGTGGCCCGGGACTCCTACACTGAAGCTTTCTTT.

Ten or more counts support this clonotype. The CDR3 coding sequence is TGCAGCGTTGGGGTACCTACCGGGGAGCTGTTTTTT. Protein product: CSVGVPTGELFF. The genes are TRBV29-1 and TRBJ2-2; D not resolved. The CDR3 spans 12 residues. Looked up from germline, CDR1 is SQVTM and CDR2 is ANQGSEA. Trimming took 4 bases from V and 5 from J, leaving 8 bases between them.

This chain uses TRBV15 with TRBJ1-5; no definite D call. The CDR3 contains 15 residues. Germline V lookup: CDR1 LNHNV, CDR2 YYDKDF (reference sequence). V was trimmed by 0 bases and J by 0 bases, leaving 6 bases between them. CDR3 loop: CATSRDPISNQPQHF. CDR3 nucleotides: TGTGCCACCAGCAGAGACCCCATTAGCAATCAGCCCCAGCATTTT.

This clonotype was counted many times. The V gene is TRBV6-2 or TRBV6-3, the J gene TRBJ1-1; 8 nucleotides agree with TRBD1. V lost 7 bases and J lost 2; bases outside the gene matches: 9. Germline CDR1 reads MNHEY; CDR2 reads SVGEGT. CDR3 length: 15 residues. CDR3 protein: CASTDPQGANTEAFF. CDR3 sequence (DNA): TGTGCCAGCACCGACCCTCAGGGGGCTAACACTGAAGCTTTCTTT.

This clonotype came up many times. The V and J genes are TRBV2 and TRBJ1-4; 8 nucleotides match TRBD1. Germline-derived CDR1 and CDR2 are SNHLY and FYNNEI. V dropped 5 bases and J dropped 10; count of bases not matched to a gene: 6. The length of the CDR3 is 13 residues. The DNA for the CDR3 is TGTGCCAGCAGTCAGGGGGCGCATGGAAAACTGTTTTTT. It yields the protein CASSQGAHGKLFF.